This T cell receptor beta chain was recovered during a study of T cell responses to AZD1222 COVID-19 vaccine. Study-wide points: Spike-specific TCR breadth and depth both grew after two AZD1222 doses. Close to half of spike-specific TCRs reportedly recognize unmutated variant regions.

Details on this clone: Its antigen is undetermined.

Measured with immunoSEQ multiplex PCR; TCRdb has only the in-frame clones, and not every one. The sample records about 68,000 clones, about 80% being singletons. CDR1 MDHEN and CDR2 SYDVKM come from the germline V gene. V lost 3 bases to trimming and J lost 0 bases, with 8 bases between them. This CDR3 is built from 15 residues. The clonotype originates from an adult in good health. The specimen comprised peripheral blood, sampled on day 0 of AZD1222 vaccination. The rearrangement links TRBV28 to TRBJ2-2, with D tentatively TRBD1 (5 bases). CDR3: CASSLGRANTGELFF. The CDR3 bases are TGTGCCAGCAGTTTGGGCAGGGCGAACACCGGGGAGCTGTTTTTT.